This T cell receptor (beta chain) was identified during a study of graft-versus-host responses after intestinal transplantation. Turning to the study itself: Isolated intestinal, liver-intestinal, or multivisceral transplants were what recipients had. Every transplant recipient was induced with anti-thymocyte globulin, then maintained on tacrolimus and steroids for about 3 years. Study-wide results and caveats: Early post-transplant declines in HvG were associated with peak levels of circulating GvH clones. GvH clones appeared in recipient marrow, some first in ileum or blood.

Generated by immunoSEQ multiplex PCR, the TCRdb table keeps only in-frame clones and is missing some. The sample yields 93,000 or so clones, roughly 93% seen once. There are 11 residues in the CDR3. Germline V gene sequence: CDR1 SGHTS, CDR2 YDEGEE. V dropped 4 bases and J dropped 3 bases, with 5 bases sitting between them. About this clone: Antigen specificity is unknown.

This TCR came from a human donor who received an intestinal transplant. Sample: unstimulated CD8+ T cells sorted from spleen or lymph node cells, taken before intestinal transplant. The chain uses TRBV5-8 and TRBJ2-7; possibly TRBD1 for D (5 bases). The chain's CDR3 is CASSQGYEQYF. The DNA for the CDR3 is TGTGCCAGCAGCCAGGGCTACGAGCAGTACTTC.